These T cell receptor beta chains were read from a single sample in a study of vaccination effects on CD4 cells after COVID-19. Their target antigens are unknown. Here immunoSEQ multiplex PCR was the method, and the copy in TCRdb shows in-frame clones only, minus some. The sample lists tens of thousands of clones, about two thirds occurring once. Source: CD4+ T cells from PBMCs cultured without peptide, taken before COVID-19 vaccination. These receptors were taken from a human donor who had a prior SARS-CoV-2 infection. CDR3s include the opening cysteine and the closing phenylalanine or tryptophan. D genes are given only for firm matches. Expanded clones are given a class, and other clones once, few, many or no size at all.

D,J,size,V,DNA,CDR3
TRBD1,TRBJ2-1,-,TRBV7-3,TGTGCCAGCAGCTTGACAGGGGGTATCTACAATGAGCAGTTCTTC,CASSLTGGIYNEQFF
-,TRBJ1-2,few,TRBV7-2,TGTGCCAGCAGCCCCTCTCTGGGGGACAACTATGGCTACACCTTC,CASSPSLGDNYGYTF
-,TRBJ2-3,-,TRBV10-3,TGTGCCATCCGGCGGGACACGGTAGGGGCCGCGTTAGGGACGCAGTATTTT,CAIRRDTVGAALGTQYF
TRBD1,TRBJ2-7,-,TRBV5-1,TGCGCCAGCAGCAAGGGGACAGGTTCCTACGAGCAGTACTTC,CASSKGTGSYEQYF
TRBD1,TRBJ2-7,-,TRBV4-1,TGCGCCAGCAGCCAATCGCCTGGACAGGGAGGGCAGTACTTC,CASSQSPGQGGQYF
TRBD1,TRBJ1-4,-,TRBV6-1,TGTGCCAGCAGTGAAATTCCGGGACAGCCTAATGAAAAACTGTTTTTT,CASSEIPGQPNEKLFF
TRBD1,TRBJ1-1,-,TRBV5-8,TGTGCCAGCAGCCTGGACAGGGGCATCACTGAAGCTTTCTTT,CASSLDRGITEAFF
-,TRBJ1-2,once,TRBV5-6,TGTGCCAGCAGCCCTGGCCCTACCTATGGCTACACCTTC,CASSPGPTYGYTF
TRBD2,TRBJ2-3,-,TRBV29-1,TGCAGCGTTGAAACTAGCGGGGGTGCAGATACGCAGTATTTT,CSVETSGGADTQYF
TRBD2,TRBJ2-1,-,TRBV13,TGTGCCAGCACCCGAGCGGGGTCATACAATGAGCAGTTCTTC,CASTRAGSYNEQFF
TRBD1,TRBJ1-4,-,TRBV4-3,TGCGCCAGCAGCCAAGTCCCCTACAGGGGAGGGGATGAAAAACTGTTTTTT,CASSQVPYRGGDEKLFF
-,TRBJ1-3,-,TRBV28,TGTGCCAGCTCTAGTCCCTCTGGAAACACCATATATTTT,CASSSPSGNTIYF
-,TRBJ2-7,-,TRBV21-1,TGTGCCACCCCGACGACCAAGTTAGGCTACGAGCAGTACTTC,CATPTTKLGYEQYF
TRBD1,TRBJ2-7,-,TRBV5-5,TGTGCCAGCAGCCAACAGGGGCTCTACGAGCAGTACTTC,CASSQQGLYEQYF
-,TRBJ1-2,medium-sized,TRBV7-2,TGTGCCAGCAGCCATATCTACAACAGGCAAACTAACTATGGCTACACCTTC,CASSHIYNRQTNYGYTF
-,TRBJ2-1,-,TRBV28,TGTGCCAGCAGTCCGCTTCCCAATGAGCAGTTCTTC,CASSPLPNEQFF
-,TRBJ2-3,-,TRBV4-1,TGCGCCAGCAGCCAAGTGGAAATCGGAAGCACAGATACGCAGTATTTT,CASSQVEIGSTDTQYF
-,TRBJ2-1,-,TRBV3-1/TRBV3-2,TGTGCCAGCAGCCAAGATTTGGGCGGGTACTACAATGAGCAGTTCTTC,CASSQDLGGYYNEQFF
-,TRBJ2-5,-,TRBV7-9,TGTGCCAGCAGCCCAATTCGAGAGACCCAGTACTTC,CASSPIRETQYF
-,TRBJ1-2,-,TRBV4-1,TGCGCCAGCAGCCATGACCGGGGGGCCAGGCGCCTTGGCTATGGCTACACCTTC,CASSHDRGARRLGYGYTF
TRBD2,TRBJ2-3,-,TRBV5-1,TGCGCCAGCAGCTTGGGGACTAGCGGTACAGATACGCAGTATTTT,CASSLGTSGTDTQYF
-,TRBJ2-2,few,TRBV12-5,TGTGCTAGTGGTTTGGTACGAGGCACCGGGGAGCTGTTTTTT,CASGLVRGTGELFF
-,TRBJ2-7,once,TRBV18,TGTGCCAGCTCACCGACCGGGGGCGCGTCCTACGAGCAGTACTTC,CASSPTGGASYEQYF
-,TRBJ1-6,-,TRBV7-9,TGTGCCAGCAGCTTCGGACCCGGGGATTCACCCCTCCACTTT,CASSFGPGDSPLHF
-,TRBJ2-7,-,TRBV7-8,TGTGCCAGCAGCTTAACTCAGGGTGCGTACGAGCAGTACTTC,CASSLTQGAYEQYF
-,TRBJ2-6,-,TRBV12-3/TRBV12-4,TGTGCCAGCAGTTTAGCTGGGGCCAACGTCCTGACTTTC,CASSLAGANVLTF
-,TRBJ2-5,-,TRBV5-1,TGCGCCAGCAGCTTGGAGTGGCGCCCGGCAAGCACCCAGTACTTC,CASSLEWRPASTQYF
-,TRBJ1-5,once,TRBV6-5,TGTGCCAGCAGTACCCAGGGATTCGCCAATCAGCCCCAGCATTTT,CASSTQGFANQPQHF
-,TRBJ1-1,few,TRBV18,TGTGCCAGCTCACCCCGGGGGCGGAACACTGAAGCTTTCTTT,CASSPRGRNTEAFF
-,TRBJ1-1,-,TRBV28,TGTGCCAGCAGTTTATTGAAGGAGATGGGGGTGAACACTGAAGCTTTCTTT,CASSLLKEMGVNTEAFF
TRBD1,TRBJ1-2,-,TRBV6-5,TGTGCCAGCACCAAACAGGGGGCAGGCTATGGCTACACCTTC,CASTKQGAGYGYTF
-,TRBJ1-5,-,TRBV6-2/TRBV6-3,TGTGCCAGCAGTTACGGCCAGTATAGCAATCAGCCCCAGCATTTT,CASSYGQYSNQPQHF
-,TRBJ2-2,-,TRBV4-1,TGCGCCAGCAGCCAAGATAAGATAGTTGAGGGGGCCGGGGAGCTGTTTTTT,CASSQDKIVEGAGELFF
TRBD1,TRBJ2-5,-,TRBV5-1,TGCGCCAGCAGCTTCCGGGACAGTAAAGAGACCCAGTACTTC,CASSFRDSKETQYF
-,TRBJ1-3,few,TRBV18,TGTGCCAGCTCACACGCGAGGGCAGGAAGCTCTGGAAACACCATATATTTT,CASSHARAGSSGNTIYF
-,TRBJ2-7,-,TRBV4-3,TGCGCCAGCAGCCAAGAACAGGGCTCGGGGCAGTACTTC,CASSQEQGSGQYF
TRBD1,TRBJ1-1,few,TRBV7-9,TGTGCCAGCAGCCCGGGACAGTTCTCTGAAGCTTTCTTT,CASSPGQFSEAFF
-,TRBJ2-5,-,TRBV12-3/TRBV12-4,TGTGCCAGCAATACGGGTACGGAGACCCAGTACTTC,CASNTGTETQYF
-,TRBJ1-5,-,TRBV6-4,TGTGCCAGCAGTGCCCAAGGAGGGAGCAATCAGCCCCAGCATTTT,CASSAQGGSNQPQHF
-,TRBJ1-2,once,TRBV7-2,TGTGCCAGCAGCTTAGGGTACAGGGACCTCTATGGCTACACCTTC,CASSLGYRDLYGYTF
-,TRBJ1-4,-,TRBV30,TGTGCCTGGCGTCACCAGGGAATACAAATTCAAGGAACTAATGAAAAACTGTTTTTT,CAWRHQGIQIQGTNEKLFF